The rows below give T cell receptor beta chains drawn from one sample of a study of blood T cell repertoires in COVID-19. Sequencing used immunoSEQ multiplex PCR; TCRdb keeps in-frame clones, though not all of them. There are around 100,000 clones in the sample; 85% to 90% occur only once, and under 5.5% lies in the top ten. The specimen sequenced was peripheral blood. The receptors were sampled from a human donor in a cohort sampled during active COVID-19. Each CDR3 is given with its conserved first and last residue. D genes are given only for firm matches. Clone size is not always given. Where it is, it says once, few, many or a class for expanded clones.

>TRBJ1-1|12|once|TRBV4-3|TRBD1
TGCGCCAGCAGCCCAGGGGGCACTGAAGCTTTCTTT
CASSPGGTEAFF
>TRBJ1-2|13|NA|TRBV6-5|TRBD1
TGTGCCAGCAGCCCGACAGGGGGCTATGGCTACACCTTC
CASSPTGGYGYTF
>TRBJ2-5|17|NA|TRBV3-1/TRBV3-2|TRBD2
TGTGCCAGCAGCCCCAGGACTAGCGGGAGGGCCGCGGAGACCCAGTACTTC
CASSPRTSGRAAETQYF
>TRBJ2-3|13|NA|TRBV5-1|NA
TGCGCCAGCAGCTTGGCCGGGACAGATACGCAGTATTTT
CASSLAGTDTQYF
>TRBJ1-5|15|NA|TRBV7-2|TRBD1
TGTGCCAGCAGCTTCGATTCCTCAGGGGGTCAGCCCCAGCATTTT
CASSFDSSGGQPQHF
>TRBJ1-6|15|NA|TRBV5-1|NA
TGCGCCAGCAGCTTCACCGGGAGGGAGAATTCACCCCTCCACTTT
CASSFTGRENSPLHF
>TRBJ2-6|15|NA|TRBV19|NA
TGTGCCAGTAGTAAAGACAGCTCTGGGGCCAACGTCCTGACTTTC
CASSKDSSGANVLTF
>TRBJ1-1|11|NA|TRBV3-1/TRBV3-2|NA
TGTGCCAGCAGCCCCGGACAGGAAGCTTTCTTT
CASSPGQEAFF
>TRBJ2-1|14|NA|TRBV9|NA
TGTGCCAGCAGCGTATTTGGACAGCACAATGAGCAGTTCTTC
CASSVFGQHNEQFF
>TRBJ1-6|17|NA|TRBV2|NA
TGTGCCAGCAGACCCGGACAGTTCAGCTCCTATAATTCACCCCTCCACTTT
CASRPGQFSSYNSPLHF
>TRBJ1-1|13|NA|TRBV6-5|TRBD1
TGTGCCAGCAGGGACAGGTCGAACACTGAAGCTTTCTTT
CASRDRSNTEAFF
>TRBJ2-1|11|NA|TRBV6-5|NA
TGTGCCAGCGGCCCCGCATGGGAGCAGTTCTTC
CASGPAWEQFF
>TRBJ2-7|12|once|TRBV5-1|NA
TGCGCCAGCAGCTTGGGGGGAGACGAGCAGTACTTC
CASSLGGDEQYF
>TRBJ1-3|14|NA|TRBV9|TRBD1
TGTGCCAGCGACCGTGACAGGGCTGGAAACACCATATATTTT
CASDRDRAGNTIYF
>TRBJ2-7|15|NA|TRBV7-9|NA
TGTGCCAGCAGCTTATTCGGACAGACCTCCTACGAGCAGTACTTC
CASSLFGQTSYEQYF
>TRBJ1-2|16|NA|TRBV19|TRBD1
TGTGCCAGTAGTCCCACAGGGGGAATAGCTAACTATGGCTACACCTTC
CASSPTGGIANYGYTF
>TRBJ2-1|15|NA|TRBV5-1|TRBD2
TGCGCCAGCAGCATCGGGACTAGCGGAATCAATGAGCAGTTCTTC
CASSIGTSGINEQFF
>TRBJ2-3|14|NA|TRBV24-1|TRBD2
TGTGCCACCAGTGATTTTGCGGGAGTAGATACGCAGTATTTT
CATSDFAGVDTQYF
>TRBJ2-3|13|few|TRBV27|NA
TGTGCCAGCAGTAGGGGGTGGCCGGATACGCAGTATTTT
CASSRGWPDTQYF
>TRBJ1-4|16|NA|TRBV6-1|TRBD1
TGTGCCAGCAGTGAAGCTTCGGGACAGGGAAATGAAAAACTGTTTTTT
CASSEASGQGNEKLFF
>TRBJ1-1|15|NA|TRBV5-4|NA
TGTGCCAGCAGCTTGGTAGGCGGGCGGAACACTGAAGCTTTCTTT
CASSLVGGRNTEAFF
>TRBJ1-1|13|NA|TRBV28|NA
TGTGCCAGCTCCCCTGGGAGTTACACTGAAGCTTTCTTT
CASSPGSYTEAFF
>TRBJ2-1|15|once|TRBV6-2/TRBV6-3|TRBD2
TGTGCCAGCAGCATAGCGGGAGGGCCCCACAATGAGCAGTTCTTC
CASSIAGGPHNEQFF
>TRBJ1-1|12|once|TRBV7-9|TRBD1
TGTGCCAGCAGCCAACAAGGGGGCGCAGCTTTCTTT
CASSQQGGAAFF
>TRBJ2-7|15|once|TRBV4-2|TRBD1
TGTGCCAGCAGCCAAGGGGGACAGGCCCTCTACGAGCAGTACTTC
CASSQGGQALYEQYF
>TRBJ2-6|17|NA|TRBV4-3|NA
TGCGCCAGCAGCCAAGAGGCTGCAGGGTCCGGGGCCAACGTCCTGACTTTC
CASSQEAAGSGANVLTF
>TRBJ2-7|13|NA|TRBV27|NA
TGTGCCAGCAGTTTAATTCCAGTCCGCGAGCAGTACTTC
CASSLIPVREQYF
>TRBJ1-1|16|few|TRBV7-9|TRBD1
TGTGCCAGCAGCTATGGACAGGGGTGGGGGAACACTGAAGCTTTCTTT
CASSYGQGWGNTEAFF
>TRBJ2-1|13|NA|TRBV11-3|NA
TGTGCCAGCAGCTGGCAGGGTCGCGAAGAGCAGTTCTTC
CASSWQGREEQFF
>TRBJ2-7|13|NA|TRBV2|TRBD1
TGTGCCACCCGCGGGACAGGGTATATCGAGCAGTACTTC
CATRGTGYIEQYF
>TRBJ1-3|13|NA|TRBV28|NA
TGTGCCAGCAGATTGGACAGACGAAACACCATATATTTT
CASRLDRRNTIYF
>TRBJ1-6|16|NA|TRBV3-1/TRBV3-2|NA
TGTGCCAGCAGCCAAGTCTTGAGGGGGTTTGATTCACCCCTCCACTTT
CASSQVLRGFDSPLHF
>TRBJ2-1|16|NA|TRBV28|TRBD2
TGTGCCAGTTGGACTAGCGGGAGATATAAGCGCAATGAGCAGTTCTTC
CASWTSGRYKRNEQFF
>TRBJ2-2|17|NA|TRBV5-4|NA
TGTGCCAGCAGCTCAATACCGAGACTACTAAACACCGGGGAGCTGTTTTTT
CASSSIPRLLNTGELFF
>TRBJ1-4|15|NA|TRBV5-1|NA
TGCGCCAGCAGCTTGGGCAGTACAACTAATGAAAAACTGTTTTTT
CASSLGSTTNEKLFF
>TRBJ2-1|18|NA|TRBV9|NA
TGTGCCAGCCGAACCTCAGCTAGCGCCTTAAGCTCCTACAATGAGCAGTTCTTC
CASRTSASALSSYNEQFF
>TRBJ2-7|15|NA|TRBV7-2|TRBD2
TGTGCCAGCAGCTTCCTAAGCGGGGGGAACTACGAGCAGTACTTC
CASSFLSGGNYEQYF
>TRBJ2-7|15|NA|TRBV11-2|TRBD2
TGTGCCAGCAGCAGGGGACTAGCGGCTAGCTACGAGCAGTACTTC
CASSRGLAASYEQYF